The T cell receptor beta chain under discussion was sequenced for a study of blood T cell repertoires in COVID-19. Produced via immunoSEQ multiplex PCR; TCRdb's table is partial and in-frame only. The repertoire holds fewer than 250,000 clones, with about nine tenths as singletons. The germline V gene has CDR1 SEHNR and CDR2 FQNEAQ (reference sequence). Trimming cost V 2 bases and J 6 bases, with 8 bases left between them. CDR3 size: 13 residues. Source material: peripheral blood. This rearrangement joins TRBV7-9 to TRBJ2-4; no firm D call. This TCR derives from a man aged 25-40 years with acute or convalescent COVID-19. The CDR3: CASSLYLGNIQYF. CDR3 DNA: TGTGCCAGCAGCTTATATCTAGGAAACATTCAGTACTTC.